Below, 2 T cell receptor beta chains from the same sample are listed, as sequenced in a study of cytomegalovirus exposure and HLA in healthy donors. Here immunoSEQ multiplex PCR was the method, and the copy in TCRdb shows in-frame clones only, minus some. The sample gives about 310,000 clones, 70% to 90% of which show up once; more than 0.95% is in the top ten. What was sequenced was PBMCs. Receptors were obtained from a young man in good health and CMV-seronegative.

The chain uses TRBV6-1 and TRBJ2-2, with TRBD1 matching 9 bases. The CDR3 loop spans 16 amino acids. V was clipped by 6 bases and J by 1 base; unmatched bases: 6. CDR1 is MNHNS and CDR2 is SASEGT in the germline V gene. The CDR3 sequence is CASSEPTGGNTGELFF. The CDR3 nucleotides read TGTGCCAGCAGCGAACCGACAGGGGGGAACACCGGGGAGCTGTTTTTT.

CDR3 coding DNA: TGTGCCAGCAGTCCGGGACAGGGGAGCAATCAGCCCCAGCATTTT. Residues: CASSPGQGSNQPQHF. The V call is TRBV27, the J call TRBJ1-5; 10 nucleotides match TRBD1. The CDR3 has 15 residues. Germline CDR1 reads MNHEY; CDR2 reads SMNVEV (reference sequence). The V segment lost 5 bases and the J segment 1 base; nucleotides outside the gene matches: 2.